This T cell receptor beta chain was captured in a study of breast tumors, draining lymph nodes, adjacent tissues. Regarding the study as a whole: Tumor repertoires ranked between lymph nodes and nontumor tissue in diversity, with V and J gene preferences.

Via MiXCR, TCRdb re-called the multiplex PCR reads, giving one row per CDR3 protein. Of around 25,000 distinct CDR3 sequences detected, roughly 21% appear once; the ten largest clones hold about 13%. The CDR3 spans 16 residues. The germline CDR1 and CDR2 sequences are MDHEN and SYDVKM. The V gene lost 3 bases and the J gene lost 0 bases, with 9 bases spanning the gap. The sample holds many counts of this clonotype. Its antigen remains unidentified. The sequenced sample was breast tumor tissue. This TCR came from a female donor with breast cancer. Some clones in this sample may be carry-over from other donors' samples. This rearrangement joins TRBV28 to TRBJ1-6; D possibly corresponds to TRBD1 (6 bases). The DNA of the CDR3 is TGTGCCAGCAGTTTCGGCAGGGGCTCCTATAATTCACCCCTCCACTTT. Its translation: CASSFGRGSYNSPLHF.